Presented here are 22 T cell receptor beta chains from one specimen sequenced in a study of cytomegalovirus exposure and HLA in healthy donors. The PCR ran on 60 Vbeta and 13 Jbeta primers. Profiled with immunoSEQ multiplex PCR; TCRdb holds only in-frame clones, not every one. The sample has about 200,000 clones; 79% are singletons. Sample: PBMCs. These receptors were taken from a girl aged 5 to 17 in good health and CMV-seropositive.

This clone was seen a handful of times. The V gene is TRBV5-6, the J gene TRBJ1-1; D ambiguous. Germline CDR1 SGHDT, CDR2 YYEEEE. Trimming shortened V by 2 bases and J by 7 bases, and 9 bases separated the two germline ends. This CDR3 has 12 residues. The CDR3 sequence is CASSFGRGEAFF. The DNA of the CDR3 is TGTGCCAGCAGCTTTGGCCGGGGTGAAGCTTTCTTT.

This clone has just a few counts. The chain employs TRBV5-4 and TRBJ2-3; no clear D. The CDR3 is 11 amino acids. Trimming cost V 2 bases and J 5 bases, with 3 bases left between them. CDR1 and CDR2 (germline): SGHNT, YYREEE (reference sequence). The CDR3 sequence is CASSFRDTQYF. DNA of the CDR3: TGTGCCAGCAGCTTCAGAGATACGCAGTATTTT.

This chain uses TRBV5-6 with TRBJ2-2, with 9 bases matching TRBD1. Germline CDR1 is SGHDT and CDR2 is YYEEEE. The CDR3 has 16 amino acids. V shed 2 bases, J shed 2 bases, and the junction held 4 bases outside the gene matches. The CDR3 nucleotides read TGTGCCAGCAGCTTCCGGGACAGGGTCAACACCGGGGAGCTGTTTTTT. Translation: CASSFRDRVNTGELFF.

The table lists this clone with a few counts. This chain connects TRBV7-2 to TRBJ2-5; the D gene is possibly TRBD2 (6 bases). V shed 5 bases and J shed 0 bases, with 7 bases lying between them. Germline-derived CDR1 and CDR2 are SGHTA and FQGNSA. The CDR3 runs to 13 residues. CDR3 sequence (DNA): TGTGCCAGCAGCGGGACTCACCAAGAGACCCAGTACTTC. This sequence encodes CASSGTHQETQYF.

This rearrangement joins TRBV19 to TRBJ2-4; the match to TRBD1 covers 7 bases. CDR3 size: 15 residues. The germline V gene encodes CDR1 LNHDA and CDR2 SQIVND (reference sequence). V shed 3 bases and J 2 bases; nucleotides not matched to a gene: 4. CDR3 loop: CASSIPTGTKNIQYF. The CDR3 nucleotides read TGTGCCAGTAGTATCCCGACAGGGACCAAAAACATTCAGTACTTC.

CDR3 protein: CATHGQGSYEQYF. The CDR3 DNA is TGTGCCACCCACGGACAGGGTTCCTACGAGCAGTACTTC. The chain has TRBV2 and TRBJ2-7; TRBD1 matches at 8 bases. Germline lookup yields CDR1 SNHLY and CDR2 FYNNEI. This CDR3 region has 13 residues. V lost 10 bases to trimming and J lost 1 base; unmatched junction nucleotides: 6.

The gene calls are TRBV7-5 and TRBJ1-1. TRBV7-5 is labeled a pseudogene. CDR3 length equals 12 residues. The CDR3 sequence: CARSLSGTEAFF. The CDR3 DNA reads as TGTGCCAGAAGCTTATCCGGCACTGAAGCTTTCTTT.

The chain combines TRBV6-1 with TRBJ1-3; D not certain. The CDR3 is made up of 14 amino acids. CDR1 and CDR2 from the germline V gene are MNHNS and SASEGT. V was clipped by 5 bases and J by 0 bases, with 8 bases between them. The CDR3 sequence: CASSPGSSGNTIYF. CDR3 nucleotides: TGTGCCAGCAGTCCCGGGAGCTCTGGAAACACCATATATTTT.

CDR3 protein: CASSEQGGNNSPLHF. The CDR3, as DNA: TGTGCCAGCAGTGAACAGGGGGGTAATAATTCACCCCTCCACTTT. This chain uses TRBV6-4 with TRBJ1-6; TRBD1 matches 8 bases. CDR1 is MRHNA and CDR2 is SNTAGT in the germline V gene. V dropped 3 bases and J dropped 5; count of bases not matched to a gene: 3. This CDR3 region has 15 residues.

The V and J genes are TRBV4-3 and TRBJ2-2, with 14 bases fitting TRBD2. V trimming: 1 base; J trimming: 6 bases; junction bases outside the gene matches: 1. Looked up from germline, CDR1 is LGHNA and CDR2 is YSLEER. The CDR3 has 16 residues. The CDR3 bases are TGCGCCAGCAGCCAAGGACTAGCGGGGGGGTCCGGGGAGCTGTTTTTT. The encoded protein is CASSQGLAGGSGELFF.

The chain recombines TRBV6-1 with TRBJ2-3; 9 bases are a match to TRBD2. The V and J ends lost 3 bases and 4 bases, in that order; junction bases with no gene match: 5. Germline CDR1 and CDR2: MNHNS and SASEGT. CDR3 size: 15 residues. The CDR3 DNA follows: TGTGCCAGCAGTGAGGGCGGGGGGGCCCCAGATACGCAGTATTTT. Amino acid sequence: CASSEGGGAPDTQYF.

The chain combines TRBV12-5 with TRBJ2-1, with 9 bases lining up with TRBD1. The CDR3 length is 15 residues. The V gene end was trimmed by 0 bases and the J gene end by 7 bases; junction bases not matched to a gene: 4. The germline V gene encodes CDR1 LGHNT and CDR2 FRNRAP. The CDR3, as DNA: TGTGCTAGTGGTTTGGTACAGGGGGCGCATAATGAGCAGTTCTTC. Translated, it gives CASGLVQGAHNEQFF.

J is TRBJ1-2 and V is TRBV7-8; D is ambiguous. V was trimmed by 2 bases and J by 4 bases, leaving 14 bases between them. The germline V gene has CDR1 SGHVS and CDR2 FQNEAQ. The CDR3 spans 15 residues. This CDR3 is CASSLSSVEVYGYTF. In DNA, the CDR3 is TGTGCCAGCAGCTTATCAAGCGTAGAGGTCTATGGCTACACCTTC.

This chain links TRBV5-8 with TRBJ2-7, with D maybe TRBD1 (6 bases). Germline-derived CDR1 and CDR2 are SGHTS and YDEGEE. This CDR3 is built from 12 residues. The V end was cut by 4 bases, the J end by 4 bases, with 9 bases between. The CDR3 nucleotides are TGTGCCAGCAGCATTCAGGGGTACGAGCAGTACTTC. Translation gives CASSIQGYEQYF.

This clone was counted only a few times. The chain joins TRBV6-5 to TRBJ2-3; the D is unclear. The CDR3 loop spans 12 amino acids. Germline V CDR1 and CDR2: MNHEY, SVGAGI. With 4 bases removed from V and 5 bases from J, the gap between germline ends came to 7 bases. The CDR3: CASSFPGDTQYF. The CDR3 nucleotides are TGTGCCAGCAGTTTCCCCGGAGATACGCAGTATTTT.

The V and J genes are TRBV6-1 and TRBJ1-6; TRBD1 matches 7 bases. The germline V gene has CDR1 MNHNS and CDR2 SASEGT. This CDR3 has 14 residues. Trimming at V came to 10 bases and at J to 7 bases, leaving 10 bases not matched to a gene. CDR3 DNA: TGTGCCACCCGATCCGGGACAGCCAATTCACCCCTCCACTTT. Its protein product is CATRSGTANSPLHF.

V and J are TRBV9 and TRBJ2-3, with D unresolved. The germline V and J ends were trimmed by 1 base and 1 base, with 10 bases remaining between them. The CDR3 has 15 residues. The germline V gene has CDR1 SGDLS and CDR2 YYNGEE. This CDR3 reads CASSVYTGGTDTQYF. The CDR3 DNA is TGTGCCAGCAGCGTATATACGGGTGGCACAGATACGCAGTATTTT.

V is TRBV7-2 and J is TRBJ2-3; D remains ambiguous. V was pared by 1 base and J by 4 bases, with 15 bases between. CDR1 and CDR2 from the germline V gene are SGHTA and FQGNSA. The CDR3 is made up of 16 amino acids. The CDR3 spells CASSLVQPRQSDTQYF. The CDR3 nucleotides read TGTGCCAGCAGCTTAGTTCAGCCCAGGCAGTCAGATACGCAGTATTTT.

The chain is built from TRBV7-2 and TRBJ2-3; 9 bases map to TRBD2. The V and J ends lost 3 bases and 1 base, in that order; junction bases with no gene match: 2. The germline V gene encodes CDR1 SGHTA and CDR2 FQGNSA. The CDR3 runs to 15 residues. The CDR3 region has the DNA TGTGCCAGCAGCTTGCGGGGGGGCGGCACAGATACGCAGTATTTT. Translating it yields CASSLRGGGTDTQYF.

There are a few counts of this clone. CDR3: CASSQDAGQNYEQYF. The CDR3 DNA reads TGCGCCAGCAGCCAAGATGCGGGACAGAACTACGAGCAGTACTTC. The rearrangement joins TRBV4-3 to TRBJ2-7; tentative D call: TRBD1 (7 bases). The CDR3 loop spans 15 amino acids. Per germline, CDR1 LGHNA and CDR2 YSLEER. The ends were cut back, 0 bases at V and 3 bases at J, with 12 bases in the middle.

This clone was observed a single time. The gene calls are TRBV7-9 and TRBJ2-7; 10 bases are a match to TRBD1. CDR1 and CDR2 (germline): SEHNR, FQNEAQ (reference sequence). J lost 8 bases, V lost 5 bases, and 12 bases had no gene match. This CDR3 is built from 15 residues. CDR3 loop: CASSVMSGTGEQQYF. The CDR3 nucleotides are TGTGCCAGCAGCGTCATGTCCGGGACAGGGGAACAGCAGTACTTC.

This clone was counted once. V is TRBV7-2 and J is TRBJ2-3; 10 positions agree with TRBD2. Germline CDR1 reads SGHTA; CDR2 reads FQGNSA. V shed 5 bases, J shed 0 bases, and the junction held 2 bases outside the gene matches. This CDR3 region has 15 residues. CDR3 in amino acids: CASSKRGGSTDTQYF. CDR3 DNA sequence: TGTGCCAGCAGCAAGCGGGGGGGGAGCACAGATACGCAGTATTTT. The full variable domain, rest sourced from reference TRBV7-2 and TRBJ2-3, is GAGVSQSPSNKVTEKGKDVELRCDPISGHTALYWYRQSLGQGLEFLIYFQGNSAPDKSGLPSDRFSAERTGGSVSTLTIQRTQQEDSAVYLCASSKRGGSTDTQYFGPGTRLTVL.